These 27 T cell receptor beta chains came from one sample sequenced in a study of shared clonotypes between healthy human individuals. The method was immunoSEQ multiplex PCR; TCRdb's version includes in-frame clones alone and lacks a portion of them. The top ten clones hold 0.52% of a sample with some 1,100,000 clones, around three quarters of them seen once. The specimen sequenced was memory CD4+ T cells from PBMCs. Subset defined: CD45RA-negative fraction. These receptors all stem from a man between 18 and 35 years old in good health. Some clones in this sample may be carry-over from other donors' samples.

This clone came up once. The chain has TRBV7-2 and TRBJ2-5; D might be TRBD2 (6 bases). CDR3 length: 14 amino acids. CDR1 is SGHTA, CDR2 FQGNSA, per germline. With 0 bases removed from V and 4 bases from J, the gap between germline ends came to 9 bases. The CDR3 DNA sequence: TGTGCCAGCAGCTTAGCCCTAGCGTCAGAGACCCAGTACTTC. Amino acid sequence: CASSLALASETQYF.

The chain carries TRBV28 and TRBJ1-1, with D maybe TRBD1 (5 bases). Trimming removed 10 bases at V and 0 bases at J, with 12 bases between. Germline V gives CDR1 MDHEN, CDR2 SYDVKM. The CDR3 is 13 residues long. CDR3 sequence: CAIRRGLNTEAFF. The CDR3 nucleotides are TGTGCCATCCGGCGGGGGTTGAACACTGAAGCTTTCTTT.

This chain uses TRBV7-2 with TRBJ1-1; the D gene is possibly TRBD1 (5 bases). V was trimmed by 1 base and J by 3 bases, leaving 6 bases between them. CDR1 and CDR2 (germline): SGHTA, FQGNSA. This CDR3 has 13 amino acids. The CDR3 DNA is TGTGCCAGCAGCTTAGACAGGTACACTGAAGCTTTCTTT. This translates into CASSLDRYTEAFF. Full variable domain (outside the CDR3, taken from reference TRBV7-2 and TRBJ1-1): GAGVSQSPSNKVTEKGKDVELRCDPISGHTALYWYRQSLGQGLEFLIYFQGNSAPDKSGLPSDRFSAERTGGSVSTLTIQRTQQEDSAVYLCASSLDRYTEAFFGQGTRLTVV.

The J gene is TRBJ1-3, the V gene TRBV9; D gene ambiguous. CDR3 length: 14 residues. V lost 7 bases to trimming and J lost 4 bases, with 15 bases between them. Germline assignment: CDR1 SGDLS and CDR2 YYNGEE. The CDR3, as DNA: TGTGCCAGCGGAAAAGACCGCGGAGGAAACACCATATATTTT. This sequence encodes CASGKDRGGNTIYF.

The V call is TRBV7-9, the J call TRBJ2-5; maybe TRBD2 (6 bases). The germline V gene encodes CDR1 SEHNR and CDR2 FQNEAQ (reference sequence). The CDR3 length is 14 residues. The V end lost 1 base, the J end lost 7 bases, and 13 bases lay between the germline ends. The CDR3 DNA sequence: TGTGCCAGCAGCTTAGTTGGCCCGGAGGGGACCCAGTACTTC. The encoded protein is CASSLVGPEGTQYF.

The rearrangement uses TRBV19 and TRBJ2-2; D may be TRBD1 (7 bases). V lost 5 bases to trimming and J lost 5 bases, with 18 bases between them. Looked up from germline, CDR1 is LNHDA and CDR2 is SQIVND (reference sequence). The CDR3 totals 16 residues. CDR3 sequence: CASSEAGAGGTGELFF. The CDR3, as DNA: TGTGCCAGTAGTGAGGCCGGGGCAGGGGGGACCGGGGAGCTGTTTTTT.

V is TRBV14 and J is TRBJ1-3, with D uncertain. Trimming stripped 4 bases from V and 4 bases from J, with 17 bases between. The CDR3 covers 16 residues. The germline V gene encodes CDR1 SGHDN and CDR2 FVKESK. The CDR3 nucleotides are TGTGCCAGCAGCCCCGCGACAAGGTCATCCGGAAACACCATATATTTT. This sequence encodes CASSPATRSSGNTIYF.

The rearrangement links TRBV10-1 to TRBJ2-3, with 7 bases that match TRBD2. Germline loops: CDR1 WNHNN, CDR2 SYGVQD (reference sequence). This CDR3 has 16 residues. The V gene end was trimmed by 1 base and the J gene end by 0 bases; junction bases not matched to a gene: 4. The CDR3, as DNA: TGCGCCAGCAGTGAGTTTAGCGGGTCTAGCACAGATACGCAGTATTTT. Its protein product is CASSEFSGSSTDTQYF.

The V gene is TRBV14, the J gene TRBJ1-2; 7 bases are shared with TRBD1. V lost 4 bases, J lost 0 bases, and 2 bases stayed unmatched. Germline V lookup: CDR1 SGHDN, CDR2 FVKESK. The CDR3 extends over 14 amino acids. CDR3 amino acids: CASSLDRANYGYTF. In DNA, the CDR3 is TGTGCCAGCAGCCTAGACAGGGCTAACTATGGCTACACCTTC. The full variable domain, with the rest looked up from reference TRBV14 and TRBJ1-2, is EAGVTQFPSHSVIEKGQTVTLRCDPISGHDNLYWYRRVMGKEIKFLLHFVKESKQDESGMPNNRFLAERTGGTYSTLKVQPAELEDSGVYFCASSLDRANYGYTFGSGTRLTVV.

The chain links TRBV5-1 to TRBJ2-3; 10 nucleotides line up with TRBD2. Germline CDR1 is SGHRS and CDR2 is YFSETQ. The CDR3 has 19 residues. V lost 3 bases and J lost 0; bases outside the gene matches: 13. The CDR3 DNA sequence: TGCGCCAGCAGCTCGGGGGGAACTAGCGGGACACATAGCACAGATACGCAGTATTTT. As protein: CASSSGGTSGTHSTDTQYF.

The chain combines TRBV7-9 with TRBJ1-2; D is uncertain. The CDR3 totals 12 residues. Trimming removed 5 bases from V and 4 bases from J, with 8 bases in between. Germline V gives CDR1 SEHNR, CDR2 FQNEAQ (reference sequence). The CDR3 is CASSLPPYGYTF. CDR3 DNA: TGTGCCAGCAGCCTACCCCCCTATGGCTACACCTTC. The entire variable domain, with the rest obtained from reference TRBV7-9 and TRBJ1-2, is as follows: DTGVSQNPRHKITKRGQNVTFRCDPISEHNRLYWYRQTLGQGPEFLTYFQNEAQLEKSRLLSDRFSAERPKGSFSTLEIQRTEQGDSAMYLCASSLPPYGYTFGSGTRLTVV.

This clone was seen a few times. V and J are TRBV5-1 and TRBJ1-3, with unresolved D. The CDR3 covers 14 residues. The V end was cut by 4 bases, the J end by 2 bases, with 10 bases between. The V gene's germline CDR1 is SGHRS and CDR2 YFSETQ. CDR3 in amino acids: CASSRGSPGNTIYF. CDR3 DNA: TGCGCCAGCAGCCGCGGGTCGCCTGGAAACACCATATATTTT.

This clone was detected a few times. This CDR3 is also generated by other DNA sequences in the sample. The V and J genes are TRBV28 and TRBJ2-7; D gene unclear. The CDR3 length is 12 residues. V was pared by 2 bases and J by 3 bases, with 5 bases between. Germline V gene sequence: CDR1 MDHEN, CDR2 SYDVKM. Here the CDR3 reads CASSLSGYEQYF. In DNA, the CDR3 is TGTGCCAGCAGTTTAAGTGGCTACGAGCAGTACTTC.

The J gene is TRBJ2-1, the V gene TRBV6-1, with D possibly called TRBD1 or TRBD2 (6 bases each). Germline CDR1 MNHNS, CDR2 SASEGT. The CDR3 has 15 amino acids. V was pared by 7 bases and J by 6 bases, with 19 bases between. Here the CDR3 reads CASNPRGRRGNEQFF. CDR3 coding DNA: TGTGCCAGCAATCCCCGGGGGCGCAGGGGCAATGAGCAGTTCTTC.

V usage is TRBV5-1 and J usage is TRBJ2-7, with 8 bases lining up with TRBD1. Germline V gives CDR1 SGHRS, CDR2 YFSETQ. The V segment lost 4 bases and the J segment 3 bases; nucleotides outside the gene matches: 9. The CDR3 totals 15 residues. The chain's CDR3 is CASSPTGTGLYEQYF. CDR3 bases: TGCGCCAGCAGCCCGACCGGGACAGGCCTCTACGAGCAGTACTTC.

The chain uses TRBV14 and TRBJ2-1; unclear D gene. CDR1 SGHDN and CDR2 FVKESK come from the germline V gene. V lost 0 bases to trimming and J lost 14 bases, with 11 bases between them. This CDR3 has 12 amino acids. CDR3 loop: CASSQDTSAKFF. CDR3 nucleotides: TGTGCCAGCAGCCAAGATACCAGCGCGAAGTTCTTC.

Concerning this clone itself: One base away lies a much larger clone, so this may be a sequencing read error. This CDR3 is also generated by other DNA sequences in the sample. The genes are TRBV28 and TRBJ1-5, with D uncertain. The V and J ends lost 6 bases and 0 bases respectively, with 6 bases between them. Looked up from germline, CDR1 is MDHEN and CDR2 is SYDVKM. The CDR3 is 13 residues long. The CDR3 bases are TGTGCCAGCAGCCTGGATAGCAATCAGCCCCAGCATTTT. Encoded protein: CASSLDSNQPQHF.

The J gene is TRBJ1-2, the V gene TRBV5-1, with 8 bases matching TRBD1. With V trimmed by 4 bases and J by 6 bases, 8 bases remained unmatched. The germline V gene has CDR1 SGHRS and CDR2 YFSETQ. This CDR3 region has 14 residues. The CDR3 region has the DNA TGCGCCAGCAGCGGACAGGGAGGGGAGGATGGCTACACCTTC. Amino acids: CASSGQGGEDGYTF.

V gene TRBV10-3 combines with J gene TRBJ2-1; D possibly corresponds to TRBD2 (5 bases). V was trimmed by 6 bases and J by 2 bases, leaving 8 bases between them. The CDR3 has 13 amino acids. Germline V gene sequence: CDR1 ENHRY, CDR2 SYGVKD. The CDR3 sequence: CAIRDGAYNEQFF. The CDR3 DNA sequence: TGTGCCATCAGGGACGGGGCCTACAATGAGCAGTTCTTC.

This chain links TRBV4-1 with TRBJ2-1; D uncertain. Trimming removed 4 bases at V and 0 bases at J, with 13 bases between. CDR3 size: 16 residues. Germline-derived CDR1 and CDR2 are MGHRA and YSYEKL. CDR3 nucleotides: TGCGCCAGCAGCCTAGGTCAGCCCAGCTCCTACAATGAGCAGTTCTTC. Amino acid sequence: CASSLGQPSSYNEQFF.

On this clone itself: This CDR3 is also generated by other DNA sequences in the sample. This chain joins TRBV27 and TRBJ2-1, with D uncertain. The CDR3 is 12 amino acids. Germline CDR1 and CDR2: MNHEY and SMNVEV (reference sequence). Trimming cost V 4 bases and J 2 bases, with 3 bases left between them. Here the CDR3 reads CASSSTYNEQFF. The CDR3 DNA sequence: TGTGCCAGCAGTTCCACCTACAATGAGCAGTTCTTC.

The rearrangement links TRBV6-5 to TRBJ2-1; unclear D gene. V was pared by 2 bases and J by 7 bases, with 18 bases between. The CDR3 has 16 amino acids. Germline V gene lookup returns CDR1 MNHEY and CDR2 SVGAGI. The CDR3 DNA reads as TGTGCCAGCAGTTACCGAGGCGGCTTAAACGTTAATGAGCAGTTCTTC. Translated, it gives CASSYRGGLNVNEQFF.

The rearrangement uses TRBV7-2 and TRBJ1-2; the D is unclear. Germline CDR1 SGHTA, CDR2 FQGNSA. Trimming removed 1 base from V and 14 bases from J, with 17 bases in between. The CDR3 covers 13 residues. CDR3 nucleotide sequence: TGTGCCAGCAGCTTAGGAGGACTCCGGTCTTATACCTTC. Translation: CASSLGGLRSYTF.

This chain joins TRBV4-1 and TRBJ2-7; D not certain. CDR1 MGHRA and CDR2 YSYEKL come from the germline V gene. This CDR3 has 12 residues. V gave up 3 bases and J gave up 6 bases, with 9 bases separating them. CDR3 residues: CASSHIASEQYF. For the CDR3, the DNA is TGCGCCAGCAGCCATATTGCTAGCGAGCAGTACTTC.

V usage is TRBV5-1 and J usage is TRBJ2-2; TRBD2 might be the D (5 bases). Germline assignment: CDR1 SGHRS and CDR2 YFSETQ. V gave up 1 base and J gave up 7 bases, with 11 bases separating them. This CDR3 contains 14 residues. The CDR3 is CASSLSLAGGELFF. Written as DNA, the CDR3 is TGCGCCAGCAGCTTGAGTCTAGCCGGCGGGGAGCTGTTTTTT.

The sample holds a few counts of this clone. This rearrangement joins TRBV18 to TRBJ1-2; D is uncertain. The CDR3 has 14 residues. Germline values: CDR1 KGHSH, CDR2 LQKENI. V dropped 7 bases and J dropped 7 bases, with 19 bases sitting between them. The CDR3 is CASWERRVYSGYTF. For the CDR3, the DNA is TGTGCCAGCTGGGAACGGAGGGTTTATAGTGGCTACACCTTC. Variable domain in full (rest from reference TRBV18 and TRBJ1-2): NAGVMQNPRHLVRRRGQEARLRCSPMKGHSHVYWYRQLPEEGLKFMVYLQKENIIDESGMPKERFSAEFPKEGPSILRIQQVVRGDSAAYFCASWERRVYSGYTFGSGTRLTVV.

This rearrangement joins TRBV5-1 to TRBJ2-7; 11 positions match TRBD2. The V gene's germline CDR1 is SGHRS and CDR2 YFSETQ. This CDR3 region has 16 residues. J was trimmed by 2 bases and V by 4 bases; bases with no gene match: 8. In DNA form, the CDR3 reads TGCGCCAGCAGCGGGCAGACTAGCGGGGTTACCTACGAGCAGTACTTC. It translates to CASSGQTSGVTYEQYF.